Sequencing of this T cell receptor beta chain was carried out in a study of response to subunit inactivated influenza vaccine. From the RT-PCR reads, TCRdb called clonotypes with MiXCR, one entry per CDR3 protein. The data contain hundreds of thousands of distinct CDR3 sequences, around 14% of them singletons. This clonotype was seen a few times. This receptor was obtained from a man aged 45-60 years who received an inactivated influenza vaccine. The sequences come from PBMCs from blood, collected about 13 days after vaccination.

The CDR3 sequence: CASSPSPRTTQETQYF. The CDR3 bases are TGTGCCAGCAGCCCCAGTCCGAGGACTACACAAGAGACCCAGTACTTC. The chain joins TRBV5-4 to TRBJ2-5; possibly TRBD2 for D (6 bases). This CDR3 has 16 amino acids. Germline CDR1 SGHNT, CDR2 YYREEE (reference sequence). Trimming shortened V by 4 bases and J by 2 bases, and 18 bases separated the two germline ends.